Each of the 19 T cell receptor beta chains below was sequenced from the same sample in a study of T cells in Graves' hyperthyroidism and ophthalmopathy. Template material for amplifying TCR beta CDR3 regions consisted of RNA transcripts. HTBI primers were employed in a first-round RT-PCR of the TCR CDR3. TCRdb reanalysed the multiplex PCR reads using MiXCR and keeps one entry per CDR3 protein. The data hold around 380,000 distinct CDR3 sequences, with roughly 13% observed a single time. The specimen sequenced was blood. Source of these receptors: a man aged 30-40 years with Graves' hyperthyroidism that later progressed to Graves' ophthalmopathy.

This clonotype was counted many times. The chain recombines TRBV11-2 with TRBJ2-1, with D perhaps TRBD2 (5 bases). The germline V gene encodes CDR1 SGHAT and CDR2 FQNNGV. The ends were cut back, 6 bases at V and 7 bases at J, with 13 bases in the middle. The CDR3 spans 13 residues. The DNA of the CDR3 is TGTGCCAGCAGTCCCGGACTGTCAAATGAGCAGTTCTTC. Translated, it gives CASSPGLSNEQFF.

The chain couples TRBV9 to TRBJ2-2, with D possibly matching TRBD2 (5 bases). Between the trimmed V and J ends, which lost 4 bases and 3 bases, there was a span of 19 bases. CDR1 is SGDLS, CDR2 YYNGEE, per germline. The CDR3 runs to 17 residues. The CDR3, as DNA: TGTGCCAGCAGCTCCCCTTTCGGCCCCGGGGACACCGGGGAGCTGTTTTTT. Translation: CASSSPFGPGDTGELFF.

The gene calls are TRBV2 and TRBJ1-6; D gene uncertain. Germline assignment: CDR1 SNHLY and CDR2 FYNNEI. V lost 1 base and J lost 3, with 7 bases in between. The CDR3 is 15 amino acids. CDR3 coding DNA: TGTGCCAGCAGTGAAGGCAGGCACTATAATTCACCCCTCCACTTT. Protein product: CASSEGRHYNSPLHF.

This clonotype was seen repeatedly, ten times or more. The J gene is TRBJ2-3, the V gene TRBV28, with 11 bases matching TRBD1. CDR3 length equals 15 residues. V lost 5 bases, J lost 4 bases, and 5 bases stayed unmatched. Germline V gene sequence: CDR1 MDHEN, CDR2 SYDVKM. The CDR3 DNA is TGTGCCAGCAGTAGGGACAGGGGGAAGGCAGATACGCAGTATTTT. Translating it yields CASSRDRGKADTQYF.

The gene calls are TRBV2 and TRBJ2-1; 8 bases map to TRBD2. Germline loops: CDR1 SNHLY, CDR2 FYNNEI. V trimming: 3 bases; J trimming: 4 bases; junction bases outside the gene matches: 5. The CDR3 extends over 15 amino acids. The CDR3 here is CASSEVAGGYNEQFF. For the CDR3, the DNA is TGTGCCAGCAGTGAGGTCGCGGGGGGTTACAATGAGCAGTTCTTC.

This clonotype occurred many times. The chain employs TRBV12-3 or TRBV12-4 and TRBJ1-1; a possible D gene is TRBD1 (5 bases). V lost 5 bases, J lost 7 bases, and 20 bases lay in between. The CDR3 runs to 15 residues. CDR3 DNA sequence: TGTGCCAGCAGTCCCCTCGGGGCTCTCGCTGATGAAGCTTTCTTT. This sequence encodes CASSPLGALADEAFF.

This clonotype was seen only a few times. V and J are TRBV4-1 and TRBJ1-1, with TRBD1 matching 12 bases. CDR1 is MGHRA, CDR2 YSYEKL, per germline. The J segment lost 4 bases and the V segment lost 3 bases, leaving 6 bases of the junction unmatched. This CDR3 has 16 amino acids. CDR3 sequence (DNA): TGCGCCAGCAGCCACGGGACAGGGGGCGCCGGCACTGAAGCTTTCTTT. Its translation is CASSHGTGGAGTEAFF.

This clonotype was counted a few times. V gene TRBV19 combines with J gene TRBJ2-1, with D tentatively TRBD1 or TRBD2 (7 bases each). V was shortened by 4 bases and J by 3 bases, with 19 bases between the two germline ends. The germline V gene encodes CDR1 LNHDA and CDR2 SQIVND (reference sequence). This CDR3 spans 17 amino acids. The CDR3 region is CASSNDRASGYYNEQFF. For the CDR3, the DNA is TGTGCCAGTAGTAATGACAGGGCTAGCGGCTACTACAATGAGCAGTTCTTC.

The rearrangement uses TRBV5-1 and TRBJ2-5, with TRBD1 as a possible D gene (5 bases). The germline V gene has CDR1 SGHRS and CDR2 YFSETQ. This CDR3 region has 14 residues. Trimming took off 4 bases at V and 1 base at J, with 11 bases between the two ends. Written as DNA, the CDR3 is TGCGCCAGCAGCACAGACAGTGTCCAAGAGACCCAGTACTTC. Residues: CASSTDSVQETQYF. Based on the CDR3 plus reference TRBV5-1 and TRBJ2-5, the full variable domain is KAGVTQTPRYLIKTRGQQVTLSCSPISGHRSVSWYQQTPGQGLQFLFEYFSETQRNKGNFPGRFSGRQFSNSRSEMNVSTLELGDSALYLCASSTDSVQETQYFGPGTRLLVL.

This clonotype was picked up many times. The rearrangement uses TRBV2 and TRBJ2-3, with a tentative D call TRBD2 (7 bases). This CDR3 contains 14 residues. Germline V gene lookup returns CDR1 SNHLY and CDR2 FYNNEI. CDR3 DNA: TGTGCGACACGAAGGGGGGGGAGCACAGATACGCAGTATTTT. This codes for CATRRGGSTDTQYF.

As to this clonotype: A much larger clone sits a single nucleotide away, making a read error possible. V and J are TRBV6-1 and TRBJ2-1; 9 bases are shared with TRBD1. This CDR3 is built from 15 residues. Germline CDR1 is MNHNS and CDR2 is SASEGT. The junction had 4 bases not matched to a gene; V was cut back by 1 base and J by 6 bases. CDR3 coding DNA: TGTGCCAGCAGTGAAGGGACAGGGGTATCCAATGAGCAGTTCTTC. It yields the protein CASSEGTGVSNEQFF.

The sample holds many counts of this clonotype. This chain uses TRBV12-3 or TRBV12-4 with TRBJ1-2, with D unresolved. The CDR3 has 13 residues. Trimming left V 5 bases short and J 7 bases short, with 14 bases between. DNA for the CDR3: TGTGCCAGCAGTCCCAGCCTGACGGCTGGCTACACCTTC. This translates into CASSPSLTAGYTF.

This clonotype has ten or more counts. CDR3 coding DNA: TGTGCCAGCAGTCCCTCAGGGGGCGACGAGCAGTACTTC. Translation: CASSPSGGDEQYF. The chain uses TRBV12-3 or TRBV12-4 and TRBJ2-7; 8 bases line up with TRBD1. Trimming took 5 bases from V and 5 from J; bases not matched to a gene: 5. This CDR3 is 13 amino acids long.

Notes on this clonotype: A single base separates this from a much larger clone, so it may be a read error. V is TRBV20-1 and J is TRBJ2-7, with D uncertain. The CDR3 runs to 13 residues. With 6 bases removed from V and 6 bases from J, the gap between germline ends came to 18 bases. CDR1 DFQATT and CDR2 SNEGSKA come from the germline V gene (reference sequence). This CDR3 reads CSALTAGLCEQYF. The CDR3 DNA reads TGCAGTGCATTAACGGCTGGCCTTTGCGAGCAGTACTTC.

This clonotype has at least ten counts. The chain joins TRBV19 to TRBJ1-1; TRBD1 agrees at 12 bases. The CDR3 spans 15 residues. Germline CDR1 and CDR2: LNHDA and SQIVND (reference sequence). V was clipped by 5 bases and J by 1 base; unmatched bases: 2. CDR3: CASSSGQGANTEAFF. DNA for the CDR3: TGTGCCAGTAGTTCGGGACAGGGGGCGAACACTGAAGCTTTCTTT.

This clonotype has at least ten counts. The chain couples TRBV27 to TRBJ1-5, with TRBD1 matching over 8 bases. Germline CDR1 reads MNHEY; CDR2 reads SMNVEV (reference sequence). With 6 bases clipped from V and 6 bases from J, the junction kept 10 bases outside the gene matches. This CDR3 contains 15 residues. The CDR3 spells CASSYGTGEGQPQHF. The CDR3 bases are TGTGCCAGCAGCTATGGGACAGGCGAGGGTCAGCCCCAGCATTTT.

In this sample, this clonotype turned up a few times. This rearrangement joins TRBV11-1 to TRBJ2-7; 7 bases agree with TRBD1. The CDR3 is 13 amino acids. The V and J ends lost 2 bases and 7 bases, in that order; junction bases with no gene match: 5. Germline CDR1 reads SGHAT; CDR2 reads FQDESV (reference sequence). CDR3 nucleotide sequence: TGTGCCAGCAGCTTATACAGGGGAACGGAGCAGTACTTC. Residues: CASSLYRGTEQYF.

The V gene is TRBV29-1, the J gene TRBJ1-5; possible D gene TRBD1, 5 bases. This CDR3 comprises 12 residues. CDR1 and CDR2 (germline): SQVTM, ANQGSEA. V was cut by 4 bases and J by 3 bases, with 7 bases left in between. CDR3 DNA sequence: TGCAGCGTTGCAGGGATCAATCAGCCCCAGCATTTT. This sequence encodes CSVAGINQPQHF.

This clonotype was observed at least ten times. This rearrangement joins TRBV20-1 to TRBJ2-1; D is perhaps TRBD1 (6 bases). CDR1 and CDR2 from the germline V gene are DFQATT and SNEGSKA (reference sequence). The CDR3 runs to 16 residues. Trimming shortened V by 0 bases and J by 3 bases, and 15 bases separated the two germline ends. CDR3 sequence (DNA): TGCAGTGCTAGAGATCACCGAGGGGGTAACTACAATGAGCAGTTCTTC. Protein sequence: CSARDHRGGNYNEQFF.